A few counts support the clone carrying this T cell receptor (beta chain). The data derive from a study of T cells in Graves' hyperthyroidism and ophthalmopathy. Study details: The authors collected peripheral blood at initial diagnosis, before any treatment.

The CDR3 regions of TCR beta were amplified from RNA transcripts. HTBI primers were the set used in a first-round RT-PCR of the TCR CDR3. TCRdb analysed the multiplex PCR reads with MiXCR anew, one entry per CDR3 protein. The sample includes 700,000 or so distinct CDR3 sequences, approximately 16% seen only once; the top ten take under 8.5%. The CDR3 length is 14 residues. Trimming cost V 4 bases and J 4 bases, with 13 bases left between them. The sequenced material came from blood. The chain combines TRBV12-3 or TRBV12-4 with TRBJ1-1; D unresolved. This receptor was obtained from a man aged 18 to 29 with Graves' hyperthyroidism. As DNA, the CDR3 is TGTGCCAGCAGTTCACTCGAGGATAGCACTGAAGCTTTCTTT. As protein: CASSSLEDSTEAFF.